This record covers a single T cell receptor beta chain. The CDR3 totals 11 residues. Looked up from germline, CDR1 is DFQATT and CDR2 is SNEGSKA (reference sequence). Trimming cost V 6 bases and J 5 bases, with 10 bases left between them. This sample was included in a study of technical replicates of blood from a handful of donors. Profiled with immunoSEQ multiplex PCR; TCRdb holds only in-frame clones, not every one. The table has around 75,000 clones, 80% to 95% seen once. The chain is built from TRBV20-1 and TRBJ2-5; the D is unclear. Material: T cells isolated from PBMCs. The clonotype was recovered from a human donor in good health. CDR3 nucleotides: TGCAGTGCCGACGGAGAGGAGACCCAGTACTTC. Its translation is CSADGEETQYF.